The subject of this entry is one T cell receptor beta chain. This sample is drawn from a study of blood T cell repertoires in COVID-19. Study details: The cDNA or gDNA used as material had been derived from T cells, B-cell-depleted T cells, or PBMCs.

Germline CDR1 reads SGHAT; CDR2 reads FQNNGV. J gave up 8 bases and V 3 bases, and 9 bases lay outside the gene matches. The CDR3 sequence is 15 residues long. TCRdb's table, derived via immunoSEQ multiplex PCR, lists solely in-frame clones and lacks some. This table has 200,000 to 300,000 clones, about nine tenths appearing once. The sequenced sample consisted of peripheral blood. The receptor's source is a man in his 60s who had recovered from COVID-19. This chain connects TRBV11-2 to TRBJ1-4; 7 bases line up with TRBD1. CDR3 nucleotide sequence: TGTGCCAGCAGCTTGTCACAGGGGCAGGTCGAAAAACTGTTTTTT. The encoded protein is CASSLSQGQVEKLFF.